The 7 T cell receptor beta chains below come from one sample, sequenced in a study of CD8 T cells in Susac syndrome. Random hexamers were used to reverse transcribe the RNA input (about 0.5 to 1 ug). TCRdb used MiXCR to reprocess the immunoSEQ multiplex PCR reads, holding one entry per CDR3 protein. The table lists roughly 110,000 distinct CDR3 sequences, roughly 94% of them singletons. Sequencing input: CD8+ T cells from PBMCs. The receptors come from a human donor with Susac syndrome.

The CDR3 DNA reads TGTGCCAGCAGCATTACAGGGTCCGGGGAGCTGTTTTTT. Its translation: CASSITGSGELFF. The V call is TRBV9, the J call TRBJ2-2, with a weak D call TRBD1 (6 bases). The CDR3 consists of 13 residues. The germline CDR1 and CDR2 sequences are SGDLS and YYNGEE. V was pared by 4 bases and J by 6 bases, with 10 bases between.

This clonotype was found once. This chain links TRBV9 with TRBJ1-2, with 7 bases fitting TRBD1. The CDR3 extends over 15 amino acids. Germline CDR1 reads SGDLS; CDR2 reads YYNGEE. V shed 0 bases, J shed 3 bases, and the junction held 5 bases outside the gene matches. The CDR3 sequence is CASSVGRGRDYGYTF. The CDR3 region has the DNA TGTGCCAGCAGCGTAGGGAGGGGGCGCGACTATGGCTACACCTTC.

V is TRBV27 and J is TRBJ2-1; tentative D call: TRBD1 (5 bases). The V end lost 6 bases, the J end lost 8 bases, and 17 bases lay between the germline ends. Germline values: CDR1 MNHEY, CDR2 SMNVEV (reference sequence). The CDR3 is made up of 14 amino acids. CDR3 sequence reads: CASSLSTGTDEQFF. CDR3 nucleotide sequence: TGTGCCAGCAGCCTATCCACAGGAACGGATGAGCAGTTCTTC.

The rearrangement joins TRBV2 to TRBJ2-2; a possible D gene is TRBD2 (6 bases). The germline CDR1 and CDR2 sequences are SNHLY and FYNNEI. The V end lost 8 bases, the J end lost 1 base, and 11 bases lay between the germline ends. This CDR3 is 14 amino acids long. The CDR3 sequence is CASSGTQNTGELFF. For the CDR3, the DNA is TGTGCCAGCTCCGGGACTCAGAACACCGGGGAGCTGTTTTTT.

V and J are TRBV5-1 and TRBJ1-5; 8 bases are a match to TRBD1. The J segment lost 7 bases and the V segment lost 4 bases, leaving 7 bases of the junction unmatched. CDR1 is SGHRS and CDR2 is YFSETQ in the germline V gene. The CDR3 spans 14 residues. For the CDR3, the DNA is TGCGCCAGCAGCCCGGGGACAGGCGCCCAGCCCCAGCATTTT. Its protein product is CASSPGTGAQPQHF.

This clonotype was recorded a few times. The genes are TRBV27 and TRBJ1-2, with D possibly being TRBD1 (6 bases). Germline values: CDR1 MNHEY, CDR2 SMNVEV (reference sequence). Deletions cut 3 bases from V and 5 bases from J, with 7 bases between. This CDR3 has 12 amino acids. CDR3 in amino acids: CASSFQGYGYTF. CDR3 DNA sequence: TGTGCCAGCAGTTTCCAGGGGTATGGCTACACCTTC.

The chain joins TRBV10-3 to TRBJ2-7, with 7 nucleotides matching TRBD2. With 4 bases clipped from V and 0 bases from J, the junction kept 3 bases outside the gene matches. Looked up from germline, CDR1 is ENHRY and CDR2 is SYGVKD. This CDR3 is built from 14 residues. This chain's CDR3 is CAISVSGDSYEQYF. CDR3 nucleotides: TGTGCCATCAGTGTAAGCGGGGACTCCTACGAGCAGTACTTC.